These T cell receptor beta chains were read from a single sample in a study of early T cells in non-severe SARS-CoV-2 infection. One entry per CDR3 protein results from TCRdb running MiXCR on the 5' RACE reads. In the table there are more than 55,000 distinct CDR3 sequences, around 13% of which are singletons. The sequencing used whole blood, collected at baseline. These receptors originate from an adult who was a healthcare worker with PCR-confirmed SARS-CoV-2 infection or an uninfected control (not recorded which). Each CDR3 is given with its conserved first and last residue. Fields, in order: V gene, J gene, D gene, CDR3 length, clone size, CDR3 DNA, CDR3 protein. The D gene is left open where the match is weak. The listing skips clone size in some rows; elsewhere it reads once, few, many or a size class.

v_gene: TRBV5-1; j_gene: TRBJ2-7; d_gene: NA; len: 13; abundance: NA; CDR3nt: TGCGCCAGCAGCTTGGCCGGAAGAAGTCGGCAGTACTTC; CDR3aa: CASSLAGRSRQYF
v_gene: TRBV5-6; j_gene: TRBJ2-6; d_gene: NA; len: 18; abundance: many; CDR3nt: TGTGCCAGCAGCTTGATACAGGGTCAAGGACCTGGGGCCAACGTCCTGACTTTC; CDR3aa: CASSLIQGQGPGANVLTF
v_gene: TRBV9; j_gene: TRBJ1-6; d_gene: NA; len: 15; abundance: many; CDR3nt: TGTGCCAGCAGCGTAGAAGGGCAGGGTAATTCACCCCTCCACTTT; CDR3aa: CASSVEGQGNSPLHF
v_gene: TRBV9; j_gene: TRBJ2-5; d_gene: NA; len: 13; abundance: NA; CDR3nt: TGTGCCAGCAGCGTCACAGTTCAAGAGACCCAGTACTTC; CDR3aa: CASSVTVQETQYF
v_gene: TRBV2; j_gene: TRBJ2-1; d_gene: NA; len: 13; abundance: NA; CDR3nt: TGTGCCAGCAGAGAAAAGGCTTACAATGAGCAGTTCTTC; CDR3aa: CASREKAYNEQFF
v_gene: TRBV9; j_gene: TRBJ2-7; d_gene: NA; len: 14; abundance: NA; CDR3nt: TGTGCCAGCAGCGTGGACAGCGGACCCAACGAGCAGTACTTC; CDR3aa: CASSVDSGPNEQYF
v_gene: TRBV7-9; j_gene: TRBJ2-5; d_gene: NA; len: 15; abundance: NA; CDR3nt: TGTGCCAGCAGAGAAGACCGGGGACCCCAAGAGACCCAGTACTTC; CDR3aa: CASREDRGPQETQYF
v_gene: TRBV18; j_gene: TRBJ2-7; d_gene: NA; len: 14; abundance: many; CDR3nt: TGTGCCAGCTCCCCCTCAGGGGGGACCTACGAGCAGTACTTC; CDR3aa: CASSPSGGTYEQYF
v_gene: TRBV7-2; j_gene: TRBJ1-3; d_gene: NA; len: 12; abundance: NA; CDR3nt: TGTGCCAGCAGCTTAGCGGGGCACACCATATATTTT; CDR3aa: CASSLAGHTIYF
v_gene: TRBV11-2; j_gene: TRBJ2-3; d_gene: NA; len: 14; abundance: many; CDR3nt: TGTGCCAGCAGTCCCCGGACTCCACGGGATACGCAGTATTTT; CDR3aa: CASSPRTPRDTQYF
v_gene: TRBV7-9; j_gene: TRBJ2-3; d_gene: TRBD2; len: 18; abundance: NA; CDR3nt: TGTGCCAGCAGCTCGACCTTGACTAGCGGGAGAGGTACAGATACGCAGTATTTT; CDR3aa: CASSSTLTSGRGTDTQYF
v_gene: TRBV2; j_gene: TRBJ2-2; d_gene: TRBD1; len: 19; abundance: few; CDR3nt: TGTGCCAGCACTGAACCACGGGACAGGGTAACGGCGAACACCGGGGAGCTGTTTTTT; CDR3aa: CASTEPRDRVTANTGELFF
v_gene: TRBV7-9; j_gene: TRBJ2-5; d_gene: TRBD2; len: 17; abundance: few; CDR3nt: TGTGCCAGCAGCTTATGGTCGTCTAGCGGGAGACGGGAGACCCAGTACTTC; CDR3aa: CASSLWSSSGRRETQYF
v_gene: TRBV20-1; j_gene: TRBJ1-2; d_gene: NA; len: 12; abundance: few; CDR3nt: TGCAGTGCTCCCCGGGGGGCCCGAGGCTACACCTTC; CDR3aa: CSAPRGARGYTF
v_gene: TRBV4-3; j_gene: TRBJ2-7; d_gene: TRBD2; len: 14; abundance: few; CDR3nt: TGCGCCAGCAGCCGGAGGAGCGGGAGCGACGAGCAGTACTTC; CDR3aa: CASSRRSGSDEQYF
v_gene: TRBV14; j_gene: TRBJ2-5; d_gene: TRBD2; len: 17; abundance: few; CDR3nt: TGTGCCAGCAGCCAAGATCGCCGACTAGCGCCACAAGAGACCCAGTACTTC; CDR3aa: CASSQDRRLAPQETQYF
v_gene: TRBV29-1; j_gene: TRBJ2-6; d_gene: NA; len: 14; abundance: NA; CDR3nt: TGCAGCGTGCTCGGGGGCGCGGGGGCCAACGTCCTGACTTTC; CDR3aa: CSVLGGAGANVLTF
v_gene: TRBV6-4; j_gene: TRBJ2-1; d_gene: TRBD2; len: 15; abundance: NA; CDR3nt: TGTGCCAGCAGTCCGGGACTAGCGGGGTATGCTGAGCAGTTCTTC; CDR3aa: CASSPGLAGYAEQFF
v_gene: TRBV5-6; j_gene: TRBJ1-1; d_gene: TRBD1; len: 14; abundance: NA; CDR3nt: TGTGCCAGCAGCTCGATACAGGGGTTCACTGAAGCTTTCTTT; CDR3aa: CASSSIQGFTEAFF
v_gene: TRBV4-3; j_gene: TRBJ2-7; d_gene: NA; len: 14; abundance: few; CDR3nt: TGCGCCAGCAGCCAAGATCCCCAGGGCTACGAGCAGTACTTC; CDR3aa: CASSQDPQGYEQYF
v_gene: TRBV5-5; j_gene: TRBJ1-2; d_gene: NA; len: 12; abundance: NA; CDR3nt: TGTGCCAGCAGCTTGTGGGGGCATGGCTACACCTTC; CDR3aa: CASSLWGHGYTF
v_gene: TRBV27; j_gene: TRBJ1-6; d_gene: NA; len: 14; abundance: few; CDR3nt: TGTGCCAGCAGTGTCGGGACGGTTAATTCACCCCTCCACTTT; CDR3aa: CASSVGTVNSPLHF
v_gene: TRBV7-9; j_gene: TRBJ2-5; d_gene: NA; len: 15; abundance: many; CDR3nt: TGTGCCAGCAGCTTAGTTCCGGGGGCTGAAAAGACCCAGTACTTC; CDR3aa: CASSLVPGAEKTQYF
v_gene: TRBV29-1; j_gene: TRBJ1-1; d_gene: TRBD1; len: 15; abundance: few; CDR3nt: TGCAGCGCTCGAGACCATTACAGGGGAGGGACTGAAGCTTTCTTT; CDR3aa: CSARDHYRGGTEAFF
v_gene: TRBV27; j_gene: TRBJ1-4; d_gene: TRBD1; len: 17; abundance: NA; CDR3nt: TGTGCCAGCAGTTTCGGAGAAGTGACAGGGGGCCTTGAAAAACTGTTTTTT; CDR3aa: CASSFGEVTGGLEKLFF
v_gene: TRBV6-6; j_gene: TRBJ2-5; d_gene: NA; len: 14; abundance: NA; CDR3nt: TGTGCCAGCAGTTACGTCAGGGGCGGAGAGACCCAGTACTTC; CDR3aa: CASSYVRGGETQYF
v_gene: TRBV30; j_gene: TRBJ1-2; d_gene: NA; len: 14; abundance: few; CDR3nt: TGTGCCTGGAGAAGGAACGGGAAACTCTATGGCTACACCTTC; CDR3aa: CAWRRNGKLYGYTF
v_gene: TRBV7-2; j_gene: TRBJ1-4; d_gene: NA; len: 15; abundance: NA; CDR3nt: TGTGCCAGCAGCAAGATTGGACAGCTTAATGAAAAACTGTTTTTT; CDR3aa: CASSKIGQLNEKLFF
v_gene: TRBV5-1; j_gene: TRBJ2-2; d_gene: TRBD2; len: 18; abundance: NA; CDR3nt: TGCGCCAGCAGCCTCGGACTAGCGGGAGCCGGGAACACCGGGGAGCTGTTTTTT; CDR3aa: CASSLGLAGAGNTGELFF
v_gene: TRBV7-9; j_gene: TRBJ1-2; d_gene: TRBD1; len: 14; abundance: few; CDR3nt: TGTGCCAGCAGCCTAGACAGGGGAGGCTATGGCTACACCTTC; CDR3aa: CASSLDRGGYGYTF
v_gene: TRBV4-1; j_gene: TRBJ1-5; d_gene: NA; len: 14; abundance: NA; CDR3nt: TGCGCCAGCAGCCAAGAAACAGGGAATCAGTCCCAGCATTTT; CDR3aa: CASSQETGNQSQHF
v_gene: TRBV5-1; j_gene: TRBJ2-1; d_gene: NA; len: 16; abundance: few; CDR3nt: TGCGCCAGCAGCTTGGAAGTGGGGCCCATTTACAATGAGCAGTTCTTC; CDR3aa: CASSLEVGPIYNEQFF
v_gene: TRBV25-1; j_gene: TRBJ1-1; d_gene: NA; len: 14; abundance: few; CDR3nt: TGTGCCAGCAGTGAGGGGCCCATGAACACTGAAGCTTTCTTT; CDR3aa: CASSEGPMNTEAFF
v_gene: TRBV28; j_gene: TRBJ2-3; d_gene: TRBD1; len: 14; abundance: NA; CDR3nt: TGTGCCAGCAGTTCCAGGGGGCTTGGCGATACGCAGTATTTT; CDR3aa: CASSSRGLGDTQYF
v_gene: TRBV19; j_gene: TRBJ2-3; d_gene: TRBD1; len: 15; abundance: NA; CDR3nt: TGTGCCAGTAGTACTTTAGGACAGGGGTCAGATACGCAGTATTTT; CDR3aa: CASSTLGQGSDTQYF
v_gene: TRBV9; j_gene: TRBJ2-7; d_gene: TRBD2; len: 15; abundance: few; CDR3nt: TGTGCCAGCAGCCCCGGGACTAGCGGACACTACGAGCAGTACTTC; CDR3aa: CASSPGTSGHYEQYF
v_gene: TRBV10-1; j_gene: TRBJ1-1; d_gene: NA; len: 16; abundance: NA; CDR3nt: TGCGCCAGCAGTGGGGGTTTACAGGGCATGAACACTGAAGCTTTCTTT; CDR3aa: CASSGGLQGMNTEAFF
v_gene: TRBV9; j_gene: TRBJ2-3; d_gene: NA; len: 13; abundance: NA; CDR3nt: TGTGCCAGCAGCCGATGGGACACAGATACGCAGTATTTT; CDR3aa: CASSRWDTDTQYF
v_gene: TRBV6-1; j_gene: TRBJ1-5; d_gene: TRBD1; len: 14; abundance: few; CDR3nt: TGTGCCAGCAGTGAGGAGGGGGCCGTTCAGCCCCAGCATTTT; CDR3aa: CASSEEGAVQPQHF
v_gene: TRBV9; j_gene: TRBJ2-3; d_gene: NA; len: 15; abundance: NA; CDR3nt: TGTGCCAGCAATGAGGGGGGCGCGAGCACAGATACGCAGTATTTT; CDR3aa: CASNEGGASTDTQYF
v_gene: TRBV5-1; j_gene: TRBJ2-1; d_gene: TRBD1; len: 16; abundance: many; CDR3nt: TGCGCCAGCAGCCCGATGCCCGGGACAGCCTTCAATGAGCAGTTCTTC; CDR3aa: CASSPMPGTAFNEQFF
v_gene: TRBV29-1; j_gene: TRBJ1-2; d_gene: NA; len: 12; abundance: many; CDR3nt: TGCAGCGCCCTGACAGATAACTATGGCTACACCTTC; CDR3aa: CSALTDNYGYTF
v_gene: TRBV4-2; j_gene: TRBJ1-2; d_gene: TRBD1; len: 14; abundance: NA; CDR3nt: TGTGCCAGCAGCCCTGGACAGGGGGGCTATGGCTACACCTTC; CDR3aa: CASSPGQGGYGYTF
v_gene: TRBV20-1; j_gene: TRBJ1-5; d_gene: NA; len: 15; abundance: many; CDR3nt: TGCAGTGCTAATAATGGGGGCGTCGGTGCTCAGCCCCAGCATTTT; CDR3aa: CSANNGGVGAQPQHF
v_gene: TRBV20-1; j_gene: TRBJ2-7; d_gene: NA; len: 16; abundance: NA; CDR3nt: TGCAGTGCCCTCAGGGCGGGGGATGGGACAGACTACGAGCAGTACTTC; CDR3aa: CSALRAGDGTDYEQYF
v_gene: TRBV5-1; j_gene: TRBJ2-3; d_gene: NA; len: 17; abundance: NA; CDR3nt: TGCGCCAGCAGCTTGGGATTAAGGGGGATTGACACAGATACGCAGTATTTT; CDR3aa: CASSLGLRGIDTDTQYF
v_gene: TRBV5-1; j_gene: TRBJ2-2; d_gene: NA; len: 16; abundance: many; CDR3nt: TGCGCCAGCAGCCGTCAGGGGGGCGTAGACACCGGGGAGCTGTTTTTT; CDR3aa: CASSRQGGVDTGELFF
v_gene: TRBV24-1; j_gene: TRBJ2-2; d_gene: NA; len: 14; abundance: few; CDR3nt: TGTGCCACCAGTGATTGGGACCCTACCGGGGAGCTGTTTTTT; CDR3aa: CATSDWDPTGELFF
v_gene: TRBV30; j_gene: TRBJ1-5; d_gene: NA; len: 14; abundance: NA; CDR3nt: TGTGCCTGGAGTGCGAGTCCGGTGGCTCAGCCCCAGCATTTT; CDR3aa: CAWSASPVAQPQHF
v_gene: TRBV11-2; j_gene: TRBJ2-5; d_gene: NA; len: 15; abundance: NA; CDR3nt: TGTGCCAGCAGCCCAGCGGGTGGCAGCCAAGAGACCCAGTACTTC; CDR3aa: CASSPAGGSQETQYF
v_gene: TRBV7-9; j_gene: TRBJ2-1; d_gene: TRBD1; len: 15; abundance: few; CDR3nt: TGTGCCAGCAGCCCATGGACAGGGGCTTACAATGAGCAGTTCTTC; CDR3aa: CASSPWTGAYNEQFF
v_gene: TRBV2; j_gene: TRBJ2-2; d_gene: NA; len: 15; abundance: NA; CDR3nt: TGTGCCAGCAGTGATGCAGGGGTGACCACCGGGGAGCTGTTTTTT; CDR3aa: CASSDAGVTTGELFF
v_gene: TRBV19; j_gene: TRBJ2-1; d_gene: NA; len: 16; abundance: NA; CDR3nt: TGTGCCAGTAGTATAGTAGGTACTAGTTCGGTCAATGAGCAGTTCTTC; CDR3aa: CASSIVGTSSVNEQFF
v_gene: TRBV20-1; j_gene: TRBJ2-5; d_gene: NA; len: 14; abundance: many; CDR3nt: TGCAGTGCTATACTGGGGGCCTCTCAAGAGACCCAGTACTTC; CDR3aa: CSAILGASQETQYF
v_gene: TRBV9; j_gene: TRBJ2-7; d_gene: NA; len: 15; abundance: few; CDR3nt: TGTGCCAGCAGCGTAGGTGGTAGCGAGAACTACGAGCAGTACTTC; CDR3aa: CASSVGGSENYEQYF
v_gene: TRBV29-1; j_gene: TRBJ2-1; d_gene: TRBD1; len: 15; abundance: few; CDR3nt: TGCAGCGCGTTACTACAGGGGGCTGCCGTCAATGAGCAGTTCTTC; CDR3aa: CSALLQGAAVNEQFF
v_gene: TRBV12-3/TRBV12-4; j_gene: TRBJ1-5; d_gene: NA; len: 15; abundance: many; CDR3nt: TGTGCCAGCAGTTTAGGACAGTCCCTCGCTCAGCCCCAGCATTTT; CDR3aa: CASSLGQSLAQPQHF
v_gene: TRBV10-1; j_gene: TRBJ2-3; d_gene: NA; len: 12; abundance: NA; CDR3nt: TGCGCCAGCAGTGACCGGACCGAGGATCAGTATTTT; CDR3aa: CASSDRTEDQYF
v_gene: TRBV7-9; j_gene: TRBJ2-1; d_gene: NA; len: 11; abundance: many; CDR3nt: TGTGCCAGCAGCTCCTGGGAATGGTGGTTCTTC; CDR3aa: CASSSWEWWFF